The 16 T cell receptor delta chains listed next were all sequenced from one sample in a study of Vδ1+ human thymocytes (dated by TCRdb to about 2018). Overall study results and their limits: Unlike the oligoclonal repertoires in peripheral blood, the thymic TRG and TRD repertoires appeared highly polyclonal, with Gaussian CDR3 length distributions.

Sequencing was carried out with an Illumina MiSeq. RNA extraction was carried out with the RNeasy mini kit, and reverse transcription was then done using Superscript III. To generate the CDR3 amplicons, a multiplex PCR was run using pooled V-gene forward primers together with a constant-region reverse primer that carried Illumina adaptor overhangs. Identical DNA sequences were merged into single rows after TCRdb reprocessed the public reads with CATT. Present in this sample are fewer than 90,000 delta-chain clones, around 32% of which were seen just once. The ten top clones hold under 0.3% of the sample. These receptors' targets are unknown. Sequencing was performed on Vdelta1+ gamma-delta thymocytes from the thymus. Explained via the paper, the cell subset or site label denotes: FACS-sorted CD3+ TCRalphabeta- TCRVdelta1+ TCRVdelta2- thymocytes. The receptors derive from a boy under two years old who had congenital heart surgery.

Regarding this clone: The junction shows a germline mismatch at one end, possibly a read error. This chain joins TRDV1 and TRDJ1; 9 nucleotides match TRDD3. Per the germline V gene, CDR1 is TSWWSYY and CDR2 is QGS. This CDR3 is built from 18 residues. CDR3 bases: TGTGCTCTTAGGGATCAGGACCACTGGGGGACGAACACCGATAAACTCATCTTT. It yields the protein CALRDQDHWGTNTDKLIF.

There are a few counts of this clone. The V gene is TRDV1, the J gene TRDJ1, with 9 bases aligning to TRDD3. Per the germline V gene, CDR1 is TSWWSYY and CDR2 is QGS. V lost 0 bases, J lost 0 bases, and 14 bases stayed unmatched. The CDR3 totals 20 residues. The CDR3 loop is CALGELIISWGMSHTDKLIF. The CDR3 bases are TGTGCTCTTGGGGAACTAATTATCTCCTGGGGGATGAGCCACACCGATAAACTCATCTTT.

The gene calls are TRDV1 and TRDJ1, with 7 bases matching TRDD2. Germline trimming cut 4 bases from V and 0 bases from J; bases unmatched to any gene: 5. Germline V gene sequence: CDR1 TSWWSYY, CDR2 QGS. CDR3 length equals 15 residues. The CDR3 protein is CALGGPFLYTDKLIF. In DNA, the CDR3 is TGTGCTCTTGGGGGCCCCTTCCTGTACACCGATAAACTCATCTTT.

This clone was counted a few times. The chain combines TRDV1 with TRDJ1, with TRDD3 identical over 8 bases. This CDR3 region has 22 residues. CDR1 TSWWSYY and CDR2 QGS come from the germline V gene. Germline trimming cut 5 bases from V and 0 bases from J; bases unmatched to any gene: 26. CDR3 protein: CALGSRTSGGPLSSWYTDKLIF. CDR3 DNA sequence: TGTGCTCTTGGGTCCAGGACGTCTGGGGGACCATTATCAAGCTGGTACACCGATAAACTCATCTTT.

The chain uses TRDV1 and TRDJ1; 8 bases agree with TRDD3. Germline CDR1 is TSWWSYY and CDR2 is QGS. This CDR3 comprises 21 residues. The junction had 21 bases not matched to a gene; V was cut back by 3 bases and J by 0 bases. CDR3: CALGDRSVPRGINHHTDKLIF. CDR3 DNA sequence: TGTGCTCTTGGGGACCGTTCGGTCCCTCGGGGGATAAATCACCACACCGATAAACTCATCTTT.

V usage is TRDV1 and J usage is TRDJ1; D is unclear. The CDR3 is made up of 18 amino acids. V lost 0 bases, J lost 0 bases, and 17 bases lay in between. Per the germline V gene, CDR1 is TSWWSYY and CDR2 is QGS. This CDR3 reads CALGELLPPSRYTDKLIF. CDR3 nucleotide sequence: TGTGCTCTTGGGGAACTACTCCCCCCGTCGAGGTACACCGATAAACTCATCTTT.

This clone has more than one count but fewer than ten. The chain recombines TRDV1 with TRDJ1; a possible D gene is TRDD2 (7 bases). Germline CDR1 TSWWSYY, CDR2 QGS. V was clipped by 9 bases and J by 4 bases, with 36 bases between them. The CDR3 runs to 20 residues. The CDR3 region is CALGCSYQYWVEYQLDKLIF. For the CDR3, the DNA is TGTGCTCTGGGTTGTTCCTACCAGTACTGGGTAGAGTATCAGCTCGATAAACTCATCTTT.

This sequence joins TRDV1 and TRDJ1; 12 bases are shared with TRDD3. With 2 bases clipped from V and 3 bases from J, the junction kept 16 bases outside the gene matches. The CDR3 sequence is 20 residues long. Germline CDR1 TSWWSYY, CDR2 QGS. In DNA, the CDR3 is TGTGCTCTTGGGGAAAACCATAGGGACTGGGGGATACAATCGGCCGATAAACTCATCTTT. Amino acids: CALGENHRDWGIQSADKLIF.

The count of this clone is one. The chain combines TRDV1 with TRDJ1, with 9 nucleotides matching TRDD3. V lost 9 bases, J lost 3 bases, and 23 bases stayed unmatched. Germline V CDR1 and CDR2: TSWWSYY, QGS. The CDR3 runs 19 residues. CDR3 sequence (DNA): TGTGCTCTCCTACTACGGCGCCTCGCTACTGGGGGAGGATCCGATAAACTCATCTTT. It specifies CALLLRRLATGGGSDKLIF.

The rearrangement uses TRDV1 and TRDJ1; 11 nucleotides line up with TRDD3. Germline values: CDR1 TSWWSYY, CDR2 QGS. There are 20 residues in the CDR3. J was trimmed by 0 bases and V by 3 bases; bases with no gene match: 15. For the CDR3, the DNA is TGTGCTCTTGGGGACCGGCCTTCCCCACTGGGGGATAGATACACCGATAAACTCATCTTT. This encodes CALGDRPSPLGDRYTDKLIF.

The J gene is TRDJ1, the V gene TRDV1, with 8 bases matching TRDD3. The CDR3 covers 16 residues. The germline V gene has CDR1 TSWWSYY and CDR2 QGS. With V trimmed by 9 bases and J by 4 bases, 16 bases remained unmatched. This CDR3 is CALAPNYWGLHDKLIF. The CDR3 bases are TGTGCTCTCGCCCCCAATTACTGGGGGCTTCACGATAAACTCATCTTT.

V and J are TRDV1 and TRDJ1, with 12 bases fitting TRDD3. This CDR3 contains 20 residues. Germline lookup yields CDR1 TSWWSYY and CDR2 QGS. V shed 0 bases and J 3 bases; nucleotides not matched to a gene: 14. CDR3 sequence (DNA): TGTGCTCTTGGGGAACTGAAGCGAAGAACTGGGGGATACAACGCCGATAAACTCATCTTT. It is translated as CALGELKRRTGGYNADKLIF.

The chain links TRDV1 to TRDJ1, with 9 bases aligning to TRDD3. Unmatched junction bases numbered 28, after V lost 8 bases and J lost 0 bases. In germline, CDR1 is TSWWSYY, CDR2 QGS. The CDR3 covers 22 residues. In nucleotides, the CDR3 is TGTGCTCTTAAATTCCTCCCTACGGCCCCTTTACTGGGGGACGAGTACACCGATAAACTCATCTTT. Protein sequence: CALKFLPTAPLLGDEYTDKLIF.

The chain links TRDV1 to TRDJ1, with 13 nucleotides matching TRDD3. This CDR3 spans 22 amino acids. V lost 0 bases and J lost 4; bases outside the gene matches: 20. Germline V gene sequence: CDR1 TSWWSYY, CDR2 QGS. The CDR3 DNA reads TGTGCTCTTGGGGAACTAGAGGCTACTGGGGGATACGAGGGAAGGGTTAGCGATAAACTCATCTTT. It translates to CALGELEATGGYEGRVSDKLIF.

This clone occurred a few times. This chain joins TRDV1 and TRDJ1; 10 positions match TRDD3. The germline V gene encodes CDR1 TSWWSYY and CDR2 QGS. The length of the CDR3 is 20 residues. J gave up 8 bases and V 2 bases, and 23 bases lay outside the gene matches. This CDR3 reads CALGESQLRGIRQLRRKLIF. The DNA for the CDR3 is TGTGCTCTTGGGGAAAGCCAACTACGGGGGATACGCCAACTTCGGAGAAAACTCATCTTT.

This clone has just a few counts. The gene calls are TRDV2 and TRDJ1; 10 bases are a match to TRDD3. CDR1 and CDR2 (germline): GEAIGNYY, EKD. The CDR3 consists of 16 residues. J was trimmed by 3 bases and V by 5 bases; bases with no gene match: 11. For the CDR3, the DNA is TGTGCCTGTGCCACTCACCAACTGGGGGATTCCGATAAACTCATCTTT. Encoded protein: CACATHQLGDSDKLIF.